This T cell receptor (beta chain) was recorded in a study of human T cells and chemical hapten exposure. The study, taken as a whole, reports: Alopecia affected the donors, so their immune response may differ from healthy people's.

As the library was built, unique molecular identifiers were attached to individual cDNA molecules. A single record per CDR3 protein comes from TCRdb applying MiXCR to the RACE reads. Among 45,000 to 70,000 distinct CDR3 sequences, about 9.6% were seen once, and the ten largest hold about an eighth. Trimming removed 6 bases at V and 3 bases at J, with 19 bases between. Germline-derived CDR1 and CDR2 are MNHEY and SVGEGT. The CDR3 is 16 residues long. Time point here: patch test 1, 2 weeks after DPC sensitization. Noted treatment: therapeutic diphenylcyclopropenone sensitization with weekly scalp DPC. Many counts were recorded for this clonotype. Antigen specificity is unknown.

The clonotype originates from a woman aged 40-49 years with alopecia areata. Some clones in this sample may be carry-over from other donors' samples. Source: whole blood, taken in connection with sensitization to the hapten diphenylcyclopropenone (DPC). V is TRBV6-2 or TRBV6-3 and J is TRBJ2-3; perhaps D is TRBD1 or TRBD2 (5 bases each). The CDR3, as DNA: TGTGCCAGCAGACAATATACCGGGACGCCAACAGATACGCAGTATTTT. Protein: CASRQYTGTPTDTQYF.